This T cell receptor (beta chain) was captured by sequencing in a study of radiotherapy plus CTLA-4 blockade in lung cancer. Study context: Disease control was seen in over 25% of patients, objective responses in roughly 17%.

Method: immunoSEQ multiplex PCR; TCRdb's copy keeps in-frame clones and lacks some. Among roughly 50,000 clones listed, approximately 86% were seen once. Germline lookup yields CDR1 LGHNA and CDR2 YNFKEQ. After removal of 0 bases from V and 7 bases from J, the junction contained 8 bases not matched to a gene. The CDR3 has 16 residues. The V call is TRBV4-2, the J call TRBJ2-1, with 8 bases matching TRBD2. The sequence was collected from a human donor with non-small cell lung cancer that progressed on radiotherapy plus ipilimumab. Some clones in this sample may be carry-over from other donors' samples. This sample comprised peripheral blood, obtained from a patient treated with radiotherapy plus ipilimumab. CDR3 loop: CASSQDGRGGQNEQFF. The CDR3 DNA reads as TGTGCCAGCAGCCAAGATGGTCGGGGGGGCCAGAATGAGCAGTTCTTC.